The clone carrying this T cell receptor beta chain showed up just once. This entry is derived from a study of PD-1 blockade in classical Hodgkin lymphoma. The V gene end was trimmed by 5 bases and the J gene end by 0 bases; junction bases not matched to a gene: 4. The CDR3 contains 15 residues. Germline values: CDR1 MNHNS, CDR2 SASEGT. Using immunoSEQ multiplex PCR, the repertoire was profiled, and TCRdb retains in-frame clones only, with some absent. The data hold 20,000 to 25,000 clones, with over 60% observed a single time. Every single patient, without exception, relapsed after autologous stem cell transplantation, and brentuximab vedotin exposure varied.

This chain joins TRBV6-1 and TRBJ2-1; TRBD2 aligns across 7 bases. The receptor comes from a human donor with classical Hodgkin lymphoma. The sample consisted of peripheral blood mononuclear cells (PBMCs), taken at baseline. The CDR3 loop is CASSPRGTSYNEQFF. CDR3 sequence (DNA): TGTGCCAGCAGTCCGCGGGGGACCTCCTACAATGAGCAGTTCTTC.